These T cell receptor beta chains were read from a single sample in a study of T-cell memory formation after mild COVID-19. In TCRdb, the 5' RACE reads were re-called with MiXCR into one record per CDR3 protein. The data contain about 260,000 distinct CDR3 sequences, around 15% of them seen just once; the ten biggest clones take up around a fifth. Sequenced input: PBMCs or a T cell subset sorted from them (not recorded which). Source of these receptors: a man between 18 and 29 years old who had mild COVID-19 (a few samples of this study predate the infection). Cell type and time point are not known. Each CDR3 is given with its conserved first and last residue. The D gene is left open where the match is weak. Clone sizes are given selectively: once, few, many, or a class where the clone is expanded.

V,length,J,size,D,DNA,CDR3
TRBV12-3/TRBV12-4,15,TRBJ2-7,-,-,TGTGCCAGCAGTTTCAGTGTCGGGAACTCCTACGAGCAGTACTTC,CASSFSVGNSYEQYF
TRBV7-6,13,TRBJ2-3,-,-,TGTGCCAGCAGCTTACACCTCACAGATACGCAGTATTTT,CASSLHLTDTQYF
TRBV12-3/TRBV12-4,13,TRBJ1-6,few,-,TGTGCCAGCTTCGGCGGCGGGAATTCACCCCTCCACTTT,CASFGGGNSPLHF
TRBV3-1,15,TRBJ1-1,-,-,TGTGCCAGCAGCCAATCTTACAAGATGAACACTGAAGCTTTCTTT,CASSQSYKMNTEAFF
TRBV6-2/TRBV6-3,13,TRBJ2-2,few,-,TGTGCCAGCAGTCCCCGTGAAACCGGGGAGCTGTTTTTT,CASSPRETGELFF
TRBV5-1,17,TRBJ2-6,-,-,TGCGCCAGCAGCTTGGAGGGACGGCGCTCTGGGGCCAACGTCCTGACTTTC,CASSLEGRRSGANVLTF
TRBV7-9,14,TRBJ1-3,-,-,TGTGCCAGCACCCTGCCCGGGAGCCGAAACACCATATATTTT,CASTLPGSRNTIYF
TRBV24-1,15,TRBJ2-5,-,-,TGTGCCACCAGTGATCCGACTAGCAGGGGAGAGACCCAGTACTTC,CATSDPTSRGETQYF
TRBV5-1,14,TRBJ2-5,many,TRBD2,TGCGCCAGCAGCTTGGAGAGCGGGGAAGAGACCCAGTACTTC,CASSLESGEETQYF
TRBV7-9,14,TRBJ2-3,-,TRBD1,TGTGCCAGCAGCCGGACAGGGACCACAGATACGCAGTATTTT,CASSRTGTTDTQYF
TRBV7-2,16,TRBJ2-3,-,-,TGTGCCAGCAGCTTCCCAACTGGTGCTACCACAGATACGCAGTATTTT,CASSFPTGATTDTQYF
TRBV12-3/TRBV12-4,15,TRBJ1-5,-,-,TGTGCCAGGAAACGAGAGAGGGGCCTCAATCAGCCCCAGCATTTT,CARKRERGLNQPQHF
TRBV7-9,14,TRBJ1-1,-,-,TGTGCCACCTCGACGGGACAAATGAACACTGAAGCTTTCTTT,CATSTGQMNTEAFF
TRBV13,13,TRBJ2-7,few,-,TGTGCCAGCAGCCCGGGATGGGCCTACGAGCAGTACTTC,CASSPGWAYEQYF
TRBV5-1,14,TRBJ1-1,few,TRBD1,TGCGCCAGCAGTACGGGACAGGGGCTCACTGAAGCTTTCTTT,CASSTGQGLTEAFF
TRBV5-1,15,TRBJ2-2,-,TRBD1,TGCGCCAGCAGCTTCCGGACAGGGGATCCCGGGGAGCTGTTTTTT,CASSFRTGDPGELFF
TRBV30,13,TRBJ1-1,few,-,TGTGCCTGGAGCCCGCAGCTGAACACTGAAGCTTTCTTT,CAWSPQLNTEAFF
TRBV29-1,12,TRBJ2-3,-,TRBD1,TGCAGCGTTGTCGACAGGGCAGATACGCAGTATTTT,CSVVDRADTQYF
TRBV20-1,14,TRBJ2-3,-,TRBD2,TGCAGTGCTAAAGCGGGGGGGCTTAAAGATACGCAGTATTTT,CSAKAGGLKDTQYF
TRBV27,12,TRBJ1-2,-,-,TGTGCCAGCAGGGAGGGAGGGGGAGGCTACACCTTC,CASREGGGGYTF
TRBV2,12,TRBJ2-7,-,TRBD1,TGTGCCGGAGGACAGGCCAGCTACGAGCAGTACTTC,CAGGQASYEQYF
TRBV5-6,14,TRBJ2-7,many,-,TGTGCCAGCAGCTTACGAACAGGGATGGGGGAGCAGTACTTC,CASSLRTGMGEQYF
TRBV13,12,TRBJ2-2,many,-,TGTGCCAGCAGCTTCATGGGCGGGGAGCTGTTTTTT,CASSFMGGELFF
TRBV5-4,14,TRBJ1-4,few,TRBD1,TGTGCCAGCAGCAAACAGGGGGCGGTTGAAAAACTGTTTTTT,CASSKQGAVEKLFF
TRBV7-9,16,TRBJ2-3,few,-,TGTGCCAGCAGCTTAGGAGTTTACCCTAGCACAGATACGCAGTATTTT,CASSLGVYPSTDTQYF
TRBV5-1,11,TRBJ2-1,-,-,TGCGCCAGCAGCTACGGGGGTGAGCAGTTCTTC,CASSYGGEQFF
TRBV7-9,13,TRBJ2-2,few,-,TGTGCCAGCAGCTTTACAGCGACCGGGGAGCTGTTTTTT,CASSFTATGELFF
TRBV25-1,16,TRBJ2-5,few,TRBD2,TGTGCCAGCAGTGAATATTCCGGGGGGGCTCGGGAGACCCAGTACTTC,CASSEYSGGARETQYF
TRBV12-5,14,TRBJ2-3,few,TRBD2,TGTGCTAGTGGTTTGGGCCTAGCGGCAGATACGCAGTATTTT,CASGLGLAADTQYF
TRBV5-6,16,TRBJ2-3,many,-,TGTGCCAGCAGCTGGGTCATGGGCGGGGGCACAGATACGCAGTATTTT,CASSWVMGGGTDTQYF
TRBV7-6,15,TRBJ2-5,few,TRBD2,TGTGCCAGCAGCCAAACAGGACTAGCTGCGGAGACCCAGTACTTC,CASSQTGLAAETQYF
TRBV7-3,15,TRBJ2-7,many,TRBD1,TGTGCCAGCAGTCTTCCGGGACAGAAAAACTACGAGCAGTACTTC,CASSLPGQKNYEQYF
TRBV20-1,18,TRBJ2-5,few,TRBD2,TGCAGTGCTAGAGGTCAGGGGTCACTAGCGGGGATCCAAGAGACCCAGTACTTC,CSARGQGSLAGIQETQYF
TRBV7-3,13,TRBJ1-1,-,-,TGTGCCAGCAGCTTAAGTCGCGGTTCTGAAGCTTTCTTT,CASSLSRGSEAFF
TRBV2,14,TRBJ2-1,few,TRBD2,TGTGCCAGCACCCCGGGACTAGCACACAATGAGCAGTTCTTC,CASTPGLAHNEQFF